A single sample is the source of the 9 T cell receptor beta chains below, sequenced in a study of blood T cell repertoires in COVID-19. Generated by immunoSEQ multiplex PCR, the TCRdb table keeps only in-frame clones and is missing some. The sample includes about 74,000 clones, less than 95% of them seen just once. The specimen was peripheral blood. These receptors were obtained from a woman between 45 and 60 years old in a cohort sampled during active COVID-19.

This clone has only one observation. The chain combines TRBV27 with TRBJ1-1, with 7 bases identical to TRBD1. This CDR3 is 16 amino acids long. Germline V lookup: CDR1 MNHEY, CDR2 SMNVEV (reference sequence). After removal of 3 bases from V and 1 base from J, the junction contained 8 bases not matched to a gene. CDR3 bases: TGTGCCAGCAGTTTGCCCTACAGGGGCCCGAACACTGAAGCTTTCTTT. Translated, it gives CASSLPYRGPNTEAFF.

CDR3 amino acids: CASSPTSGRYNEQFF. The CDR3 nucleotides are TGTGCCAGCAGCCCCACTAGCGGCCGGTACAATGAGCAGTTCTTC. The chain joins TRBV2 to TRBJ2-1; 8 bases are shared with TRBD2. This CDR3 spans 15 amino acids. The V and J ends lost 6 bases and 4 bases, in that order; junction bases with no gene match: 8. Germline V lookup: CDR1 SNHLY, CDR2 FYNNEI.

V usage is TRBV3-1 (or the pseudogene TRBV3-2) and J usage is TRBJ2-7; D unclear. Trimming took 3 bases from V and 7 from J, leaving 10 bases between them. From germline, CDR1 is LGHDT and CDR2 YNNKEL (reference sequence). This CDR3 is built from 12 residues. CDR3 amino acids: CASSQPPGEQYF. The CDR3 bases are TGTGCCAGCAGCCAGCCGCCAGGAGAGCAGTACTTC.

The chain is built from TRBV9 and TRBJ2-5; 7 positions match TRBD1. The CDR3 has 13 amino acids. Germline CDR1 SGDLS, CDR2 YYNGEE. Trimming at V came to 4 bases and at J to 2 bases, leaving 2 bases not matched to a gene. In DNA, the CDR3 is TGTGCCAGCAGCACGGGACAGCAAGAGACCCAGTACTTC. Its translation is CASSTGQQETQYF.

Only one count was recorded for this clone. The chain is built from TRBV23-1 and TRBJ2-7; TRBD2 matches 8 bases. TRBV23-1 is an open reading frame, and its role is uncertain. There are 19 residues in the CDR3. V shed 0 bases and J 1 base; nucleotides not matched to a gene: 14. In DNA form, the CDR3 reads TGCGCCAGCAGTCAATCGAGACCCGGGGGGGTAGCGGGTTCCTACGAGCAGTACTTC. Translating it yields CASSQSRPGGVAGSYEQYF.

The CDR3: CASSPGDLGTDTQYF. Written as DNA, the CDR3 is TGTGCCAGCAGCCCAGGGGATCTGGGCACAGATACGCAGTATTTT. The chain is built from TRBV7-9 and TRBJ2-3; D perhaps matches TRBD1 (6 bases). The V gene lost 5 bases and the J gene lost 1 base, with 13 bases spanning the gap. CDR3 length equals 15 residues. Germline assignment: CDR1 SEHNR and CDR2 FQNEAQ (reference sequence).

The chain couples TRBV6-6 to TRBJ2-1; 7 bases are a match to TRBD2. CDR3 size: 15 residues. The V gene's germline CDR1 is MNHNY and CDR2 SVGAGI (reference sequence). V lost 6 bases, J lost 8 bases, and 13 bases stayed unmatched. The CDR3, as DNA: TGTGCCAGCAGCCCAAAGGCGGGAGCGGTCCATGAGCAGTTCTTC. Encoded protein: CASSPKAGAVHEQFF.

DNA of the CDR3: TGTGCCAGCAGTCCCCTAGGGGGCGGCTACACCTTC. It translates to CASSPLGGGYTF. This chain links TRBV12-3 or TRBV12-4 with TRBJ1-2; 7 bases map to TRBD1. The CDR3 is 12 residues long. Trimming cost V 5 bases and J 8 bases; bases outside gene matches: 5.

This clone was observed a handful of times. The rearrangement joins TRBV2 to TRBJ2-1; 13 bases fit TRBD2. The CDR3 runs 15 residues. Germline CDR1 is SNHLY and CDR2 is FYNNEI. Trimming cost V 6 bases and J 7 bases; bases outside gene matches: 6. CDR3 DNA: TGTGCCAGCAGACCGGGACTAGCGGGAAGAAATGAGCAGTTCTTC. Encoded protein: CASRPGLAGRNEQFF.